This T cell receptor beta chain was captured by sequencing in a study of T cell responses to AZD1222 COVID-19 vaccine. CDR1 is SNHLY, CDR2 FYNNEI, per germline. The CDR3 loop spans 13 amino acids. V was clipped by 4 bases and J by 8 bases; unmatched bases: 3. The assay was immunoSEQ multiplex PCR, and TCRdb's table has in-frame clones only and misses some. The table records more than 90,000 clones, 80% to 90% of them present only once. The TCR originated in an adult who received the AZD1222 COVID-19 vaccine. V usage is TRBV2 and J usage is TRBJ2-1; 9 bases align to TRBD2. The sample was peripheral blood, taken 28 days after the second AZD1222 dose. CDR3 residues: CASSGLAGYEQFF. CDR3 in DNA: TGTGCCAGCAGTGGGCTAGCGGGGTATGAGCAGTTCTTC.